This T cell receptor beta chain was profiled in a study of CD8+CD57+ T cells in acquired aplastic anemia. CD8+CD57+ cell expansion, shown by flow cytometry, had occurred in the patients selected for sequencing. This clonotype was seen ten or more times. Profiles of TCR beta VDJ and CDR3 were generated from a genomic DNA template. TCRdb reprocessed the reads via MiXCR and lists one record per CDR3 protein. The sample includes 310,000 or so distinct CDR3 sequences, under 60% of them seen just once. CDR1 and CDR2 (germline): LGHDT, YNNKEL (reference sequence). The CDR3 runs to 14 residues. The germline V and J ends were trimmed by 0 bases and 4 bases, with 8 bases remaining between them.

The TCR originated in a human donor with aplastic anemia. The sample was sorted CD4+, CD8+, or CD8+CD57+ T cells (not recorded which) from PBMCs. The chain carries TRBV3-1 and TRBJ2-3; D unclear. Here the CDR3 DNA reads TGTGCCAGCAGCCAAGATCCGGGCGCAGATACGCAGTATTTT. Translation: CASSQDPGADTQYF.